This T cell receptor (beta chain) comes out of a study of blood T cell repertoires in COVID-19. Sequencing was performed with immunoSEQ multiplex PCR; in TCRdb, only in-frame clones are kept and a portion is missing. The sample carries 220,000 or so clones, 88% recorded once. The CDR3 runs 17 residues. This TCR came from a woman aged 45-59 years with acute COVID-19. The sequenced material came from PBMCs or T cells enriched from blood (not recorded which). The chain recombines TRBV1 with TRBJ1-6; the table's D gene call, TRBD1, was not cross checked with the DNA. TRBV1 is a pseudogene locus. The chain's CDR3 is CTSSSPPGHQPNSPLHF. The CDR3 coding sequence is TGCACCAGCAGCTCTCCACCGGGACACCAACCCAATTCACCCCTCCACTTT.